This TCR beta chain is from a study of T cell responses to AZD1222 COVID-19 vaccine. Study-wide results and caveats: Only a handful of AZD1222 recipients, about six in all, had baseline seropositivity.

To note about this clone: The antigen is not known. Germline is not matched at one junction end, which may reflect a read error.

Assay: immunoSEQ multiplex PCR; the TCRdb copy retains only in-frame clones and omits some. The sample carries 95,000 to 150,000 clones, approximately 90% recorded once. The germline V gene encodes CDR1 SSHAT and CDR2 FNYEAQ (reference sequence). The CDR3 is made up of 13 amino acids. The V and J genes are TRBV7-7 and TRBJ2-5; D is undetermined. The TCR originated in an adult in good health. The sequencing used peripheral blood, collected on day 0 of AZD1222 vaccination. This CDR3 reads CASSPDRRETQYF. In nucleotides, the CDR3 is TGTGCTAGCAGCCCTGACCGGCGGGAGACCCAGTACTTC.